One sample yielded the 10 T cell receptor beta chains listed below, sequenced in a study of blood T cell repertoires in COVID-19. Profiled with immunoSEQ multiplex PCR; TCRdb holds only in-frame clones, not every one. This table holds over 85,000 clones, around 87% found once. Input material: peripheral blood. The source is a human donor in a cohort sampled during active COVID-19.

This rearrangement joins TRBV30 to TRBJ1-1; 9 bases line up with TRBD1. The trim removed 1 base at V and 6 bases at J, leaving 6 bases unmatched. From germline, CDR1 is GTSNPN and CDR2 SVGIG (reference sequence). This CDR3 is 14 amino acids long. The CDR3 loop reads CAWSEQGQGAEAFF. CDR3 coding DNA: TGTGCCTGGAGTGAGCAGGGACAGGGTGCTGAAGCTTTCTTT.

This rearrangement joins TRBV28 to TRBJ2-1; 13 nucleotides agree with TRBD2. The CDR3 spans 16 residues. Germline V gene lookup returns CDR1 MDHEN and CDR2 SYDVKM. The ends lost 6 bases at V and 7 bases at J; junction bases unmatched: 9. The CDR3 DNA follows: TGTGCCAGCAGCCCTACTAGCGGGAGGGCCGAGAATGAGCAGTTCTTC. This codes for CASSPTSGRAENEQFF. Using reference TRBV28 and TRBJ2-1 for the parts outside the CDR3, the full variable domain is DVKVTQSSRYLVKRTGEKVFLECVQDMDHENMFWYRQDPGLGLRLIYFSYDVKMKEKGDIPEGYSVSREKKERFSLILESASTNQTSMYLCASSPTSGRAENEQFFGPGTRLTVL.

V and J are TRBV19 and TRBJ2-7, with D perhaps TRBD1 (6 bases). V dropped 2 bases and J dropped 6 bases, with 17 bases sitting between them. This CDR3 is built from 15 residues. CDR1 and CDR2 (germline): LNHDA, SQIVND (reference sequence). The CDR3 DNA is TGTGCCAGTAGTATAAGGCAGGCTCTGACAGGCGAGCAGTACTTC. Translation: CASSIRQALTGEQYF.

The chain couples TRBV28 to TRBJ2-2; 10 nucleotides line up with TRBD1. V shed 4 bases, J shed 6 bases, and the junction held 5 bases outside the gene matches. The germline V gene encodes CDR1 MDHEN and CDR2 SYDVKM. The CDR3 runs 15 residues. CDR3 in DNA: TGTGCCAGCAGTTCGGGACAGGGGTGGGCCGGGGAGCTGTTTTTT. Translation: CASSSGQGWAGELFF.

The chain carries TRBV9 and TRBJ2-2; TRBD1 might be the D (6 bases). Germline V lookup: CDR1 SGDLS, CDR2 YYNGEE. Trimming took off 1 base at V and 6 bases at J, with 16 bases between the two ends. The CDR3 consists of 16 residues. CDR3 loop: CASSVSSQGRAGELFF. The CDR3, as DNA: TGTGCCAGCAGCGTATCTTCACAGGGTCGCGCCGGGGAGCTGTTTTTT.

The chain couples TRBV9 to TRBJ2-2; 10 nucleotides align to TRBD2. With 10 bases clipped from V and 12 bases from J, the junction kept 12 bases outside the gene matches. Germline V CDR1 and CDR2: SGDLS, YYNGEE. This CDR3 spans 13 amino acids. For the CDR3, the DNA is TGTGCCTCCAGGACTAGCGGTGCCCAGCAGCTGTTTTTT. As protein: CASRTSGAQQLFF.

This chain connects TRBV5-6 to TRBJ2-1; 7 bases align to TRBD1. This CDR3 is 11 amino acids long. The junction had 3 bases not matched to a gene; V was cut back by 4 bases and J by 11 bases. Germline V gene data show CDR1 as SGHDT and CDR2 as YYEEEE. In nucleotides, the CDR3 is TGTGCCAGCAGCCTCAGGGGGAAGCAGTTCTTC. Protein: CASSLRGKQFF.

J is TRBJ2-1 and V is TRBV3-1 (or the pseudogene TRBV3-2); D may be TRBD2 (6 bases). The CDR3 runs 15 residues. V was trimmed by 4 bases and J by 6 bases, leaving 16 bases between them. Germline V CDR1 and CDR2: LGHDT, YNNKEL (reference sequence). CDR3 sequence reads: CASSPLRDFPNEQFF. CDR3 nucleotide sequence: TGTGCCAGCAGCCCCCTGAGGGACTTTCCCAATGAGCAGTTCTTC.

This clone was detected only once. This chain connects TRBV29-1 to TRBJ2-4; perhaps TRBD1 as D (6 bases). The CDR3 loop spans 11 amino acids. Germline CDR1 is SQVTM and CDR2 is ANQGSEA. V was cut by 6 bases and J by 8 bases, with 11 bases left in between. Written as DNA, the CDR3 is TGCAGCGTGGACAGAGGAGACATTCAGTACTTC. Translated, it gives CSVDRGDIQYF.

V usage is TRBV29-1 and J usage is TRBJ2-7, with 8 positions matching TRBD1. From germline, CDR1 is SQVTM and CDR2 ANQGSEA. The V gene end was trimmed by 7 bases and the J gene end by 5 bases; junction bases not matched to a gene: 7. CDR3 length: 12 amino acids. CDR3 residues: CSGKRTGNEQYF. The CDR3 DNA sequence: TGCAGCGGGAAGAGGACAGGGAACGAGCAGTACTTC.